This T cell receptor beta chain is from a study of blood T cell repertoires in COVID-19. Across the study: Both acute and convalescent COVID-19 samples were obtained from the United States, Italy and Spain. Sources were T cells, B-cell-depleted T cells, or PBMCs; the material itself was cDNA or gDNA.

V lost 6 bases and J lost 3, with 22 bases in between. The CDR3 is 17 amino acids. Germline loops: CDR1 SGHDT, CDR2 YYEEEE. The protocol was immunoSEQ multiplex PCR, while the TCRdb copy is restricted to in-frame clones and leaves out a portion. Of about 83,000 clones listed, approximately 78% are singletons. The V and J genes are TRBV5-6 and TRBJ1-3; tentatively, D is TRBD1 (6 bases). The sample consisted of peripheral blood. The sequence came from an elderly woman with acute or convalescent COVID-19. In DNA form, the CDR3 reads TGTGCCAGCACCCCCCGGGGCAGGGGCCGCCTTGGAAACACCATATATTTT. This translates into CASTPRGRGRLGNTIYF.